This T cell receptor (beta chain) was sequenced during a study of T cell repertoires in cytomegalovirus infection. Germline V gives CDR1 SGHAT, CDR2 FQDESV (reference sequence). The V end lost 8 bases, the J end lost 2 bases, and 9 bases lay between the germline ends. The CDR3 contains 12 residues. The sample holds many counts of this clonotype. No antigen is known for it. TCRdb ran MiXCR on the reads and lists one entry per CDR3 protein. The table records approximately 1,000,000 distinct CDR3 sequences, around 32% of them present only once. Sequenced material: cultured CD8+ T cells from PBMCs, taken from culture after CMV antigen stimulation. This TCR was recovered from a human donor in good health (CMV status not recorded). Some clones in this sample may be carry-over from other donors' samples. The gene calls are TRBV11-1 and TRBJ2-5; D possibly corresponds to TRBD1 (6 bases). CDR3 in amino acids: CASGGGQETQYF. DNA for the CDR3: TGTGCCAGCGGGGGCGGACAAGAGACCCAGTACTTC.